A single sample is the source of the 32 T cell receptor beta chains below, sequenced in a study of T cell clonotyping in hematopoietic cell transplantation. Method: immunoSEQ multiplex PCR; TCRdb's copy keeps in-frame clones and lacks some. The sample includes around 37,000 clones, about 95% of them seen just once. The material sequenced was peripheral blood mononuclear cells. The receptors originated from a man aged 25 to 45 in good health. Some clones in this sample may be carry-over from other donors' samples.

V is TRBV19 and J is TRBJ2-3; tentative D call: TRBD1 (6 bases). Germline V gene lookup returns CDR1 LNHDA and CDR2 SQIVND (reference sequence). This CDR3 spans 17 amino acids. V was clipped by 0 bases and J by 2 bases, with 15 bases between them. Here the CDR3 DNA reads TGTGCCAGTAGTATAGATCGGGACACTTCTCACACAGATACGCAGTATTTT. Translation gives CASSIDRDTSHTDTQYF.

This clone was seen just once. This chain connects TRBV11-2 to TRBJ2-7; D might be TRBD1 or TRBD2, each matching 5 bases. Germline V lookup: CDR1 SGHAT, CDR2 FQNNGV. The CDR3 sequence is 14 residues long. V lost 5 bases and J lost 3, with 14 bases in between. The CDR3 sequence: CASSPLRDHYEQYF. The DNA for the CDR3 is TGTGCCAGCAGCCCCCTCCGGGACCACTACGAGCAGTACTTC.

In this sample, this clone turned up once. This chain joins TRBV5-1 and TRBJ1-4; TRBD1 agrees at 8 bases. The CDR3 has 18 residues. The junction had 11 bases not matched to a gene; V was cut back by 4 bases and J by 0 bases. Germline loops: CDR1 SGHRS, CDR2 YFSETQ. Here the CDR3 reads CASSPLGDRTPTNEKLFF. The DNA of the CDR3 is TGCGCCAGCAGCCCCTTAGGGGACAGGACTCCAACTAATGAAAAACTGTTTTTT.

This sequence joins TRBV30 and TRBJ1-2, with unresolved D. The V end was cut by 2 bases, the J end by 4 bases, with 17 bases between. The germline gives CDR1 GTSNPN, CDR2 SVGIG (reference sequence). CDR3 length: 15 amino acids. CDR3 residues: CAWSTAPIQIYGYTF. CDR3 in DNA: TGTGCCTGGAGTACCGCCCCTATTCAGATCTATGGCTACACCTTC.

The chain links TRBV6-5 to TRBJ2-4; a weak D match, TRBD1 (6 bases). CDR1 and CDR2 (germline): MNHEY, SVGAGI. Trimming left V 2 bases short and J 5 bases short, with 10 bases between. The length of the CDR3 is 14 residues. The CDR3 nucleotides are TGTGCCAGCAGTTACGGACGGACAGAAAACATTCAGTACTTC. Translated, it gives CASSYGRTENIQYF.

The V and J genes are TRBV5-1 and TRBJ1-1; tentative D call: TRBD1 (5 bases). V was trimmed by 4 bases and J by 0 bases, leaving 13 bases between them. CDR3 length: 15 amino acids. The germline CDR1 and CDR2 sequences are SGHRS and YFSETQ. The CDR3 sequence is CASSPRTDMNTEAFF. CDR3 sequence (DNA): TGCGCCAGCAGCCCCCGGACGGACATGAACACTGAAGCTTTCTTT. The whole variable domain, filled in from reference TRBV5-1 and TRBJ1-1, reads KAGVTQTPRYLIKTRGQQVTLSCSPISGHRSVSWYQQTPGQGLQFLFEYFSETQRNKGNFPGRFSGRQFSNSRSEMNVSTLELGDSALYLCASSPRTDMNTEAFFGQGTRLTVV.

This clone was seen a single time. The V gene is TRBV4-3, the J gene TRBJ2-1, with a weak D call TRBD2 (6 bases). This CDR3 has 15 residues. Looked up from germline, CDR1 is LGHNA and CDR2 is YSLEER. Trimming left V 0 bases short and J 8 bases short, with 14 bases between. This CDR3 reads CASSQDSGVKYEQFF. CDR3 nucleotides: TGCGCCAGCAGCCAAGATTCGGGAGTAAAATATGAGCAGTTCTTC.

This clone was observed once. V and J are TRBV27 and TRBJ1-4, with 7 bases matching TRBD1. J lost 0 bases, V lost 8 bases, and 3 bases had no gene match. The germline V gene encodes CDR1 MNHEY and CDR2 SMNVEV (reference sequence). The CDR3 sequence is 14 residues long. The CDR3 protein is CASRRGSTNEKLFF. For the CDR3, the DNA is TGTGCCAGCCGCAGGGGGTCAACTAATGAAAAACTGTTTTTT. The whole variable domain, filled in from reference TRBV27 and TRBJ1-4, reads EAQVTQNPRYLITVTGKKLTVTCSQNMNHEYMSWYRQDPGLGLRQIYYSMNVEVTDKGDVPEGYKVSRKEKRNFPLILESPSPNQTSLYFCASRRGSTNEKLFFGSGTQLSVL.

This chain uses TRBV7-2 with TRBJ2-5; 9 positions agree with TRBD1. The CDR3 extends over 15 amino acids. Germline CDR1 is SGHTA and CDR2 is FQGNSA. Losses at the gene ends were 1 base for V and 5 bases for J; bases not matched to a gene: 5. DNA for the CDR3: TGTGCCAGCAGCTTAGAAGGGACAGGGATCGAGACCCAGTACTTC. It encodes CASSLEGTGIETQYF.

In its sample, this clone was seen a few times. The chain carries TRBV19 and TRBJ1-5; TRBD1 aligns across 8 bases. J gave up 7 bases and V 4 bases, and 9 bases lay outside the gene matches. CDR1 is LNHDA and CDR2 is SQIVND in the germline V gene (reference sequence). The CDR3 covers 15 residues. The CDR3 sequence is CASSRSGQGIQPQHF. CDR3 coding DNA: TGTGCCAGTAGTAGATCCGGACAGGGAATCCAGCCCCAGCATTTT. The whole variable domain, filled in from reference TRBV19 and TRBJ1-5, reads DGGITQSPKYLFRKEGQNVTLSCEQNLNHDAMYWYRQDPGQGLRLIYYSQIVNDFQKGDIAEGYSVSREKKESFPLTVTSAQKNPTAFYLCASSRSGQGIQPQHFGDGTRLSIL.

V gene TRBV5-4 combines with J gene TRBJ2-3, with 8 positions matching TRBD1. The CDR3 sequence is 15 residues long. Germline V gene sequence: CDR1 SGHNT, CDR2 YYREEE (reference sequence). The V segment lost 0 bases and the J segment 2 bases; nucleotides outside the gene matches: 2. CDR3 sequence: CASSLGGQATDTQYF. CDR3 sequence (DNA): TGTGCCAGCAGCTTGGGGGGACAGGCCACAGATACGCAGTATTTT.

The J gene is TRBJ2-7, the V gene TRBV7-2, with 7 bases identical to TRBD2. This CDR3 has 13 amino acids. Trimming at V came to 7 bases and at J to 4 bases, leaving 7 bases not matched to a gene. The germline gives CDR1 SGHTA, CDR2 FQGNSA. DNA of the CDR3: TGTGCCAGCACCATAGCGGGCCCATACGAGCAGTACTTC. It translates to CASTIAGPYEQYF.

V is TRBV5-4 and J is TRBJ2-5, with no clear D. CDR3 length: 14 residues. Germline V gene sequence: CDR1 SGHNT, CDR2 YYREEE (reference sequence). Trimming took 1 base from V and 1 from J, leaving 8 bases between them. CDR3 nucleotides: TGTGCCAGCAGCTTGCGGTCCTTCCAAGAGACCCAGTACTTC. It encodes CASSLRSFQETQYF.

This CDR3 is CASSQDRDSGANQPQHF. The CDR3 DNA reads as TGCGCCAGCAGCCAAGACCGGGACTCCGGGGCGAATCAGCCCCAGCATTTT. The chain carries TRBV4-1 and TRBJ1-5, with D tentatively TRBD1 (5 bases). The CDR3 totals 17 residues. Germline CDR1 and CDR2: MGHRA and YSYEKL. The V end was cut by 0 bases, the J end by 4 bases, with 16 bases between.

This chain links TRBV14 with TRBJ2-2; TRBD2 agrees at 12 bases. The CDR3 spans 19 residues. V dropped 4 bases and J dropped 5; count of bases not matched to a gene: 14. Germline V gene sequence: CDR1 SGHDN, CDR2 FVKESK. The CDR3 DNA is TGTGCCAGCAGCCGCCTAGCGGGGGGGCCAGGAATCGGTACCGGGGAGCTGTTTTTT. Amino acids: CASSRLAGGPGIGTGELFF.

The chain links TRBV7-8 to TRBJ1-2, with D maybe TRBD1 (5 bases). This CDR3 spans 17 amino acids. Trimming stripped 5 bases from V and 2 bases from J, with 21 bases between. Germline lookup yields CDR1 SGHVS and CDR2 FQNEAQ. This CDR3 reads CASSHGTGPHPNYGYTF. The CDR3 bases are TGTGCCAGCAGCCATGGGACTGGACCTCACCCCAACTATGGCTACACCTTC.

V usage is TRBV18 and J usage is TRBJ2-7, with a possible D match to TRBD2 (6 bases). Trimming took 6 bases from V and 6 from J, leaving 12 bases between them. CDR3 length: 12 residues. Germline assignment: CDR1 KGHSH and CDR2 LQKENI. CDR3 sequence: CASSPGESEQYF. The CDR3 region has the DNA TGTGCCAGCTCCCCGGGGGAGAGCGAGCAGTACTTC.

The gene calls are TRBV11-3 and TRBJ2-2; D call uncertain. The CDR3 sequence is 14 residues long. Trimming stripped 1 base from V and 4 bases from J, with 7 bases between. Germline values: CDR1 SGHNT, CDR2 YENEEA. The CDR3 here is CASSLGHTTGELFF. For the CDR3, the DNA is TGTGCCAGCAGCTTAGGGCACACCACCGGGGAGCTGTTTTTT.

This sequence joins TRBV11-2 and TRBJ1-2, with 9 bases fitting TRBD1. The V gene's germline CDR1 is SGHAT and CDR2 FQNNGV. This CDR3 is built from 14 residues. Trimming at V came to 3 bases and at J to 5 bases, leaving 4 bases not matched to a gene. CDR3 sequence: CASSLGQGGYGYTF. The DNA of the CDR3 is TGTGCCAGCAGCTTGGGACAGGGAGGGTATGGCTACACCTTC.

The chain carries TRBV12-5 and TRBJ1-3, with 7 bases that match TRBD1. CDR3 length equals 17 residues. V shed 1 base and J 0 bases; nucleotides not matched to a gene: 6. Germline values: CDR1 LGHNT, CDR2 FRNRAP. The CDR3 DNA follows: TGTGCTAGTGGTTTGGGACTTGGACAGGCCTCTGGAAACACCATATATTTT. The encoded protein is CASGLGLGQASGNTIYF.

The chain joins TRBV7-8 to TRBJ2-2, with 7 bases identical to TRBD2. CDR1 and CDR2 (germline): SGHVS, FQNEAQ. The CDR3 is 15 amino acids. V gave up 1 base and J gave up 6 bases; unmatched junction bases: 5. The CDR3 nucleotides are TGTGCCAGCAGCTTAGGACTAGCACGCGCCGGGGAGCTGTTTTTT. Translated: CASSLGLARAGELFF.

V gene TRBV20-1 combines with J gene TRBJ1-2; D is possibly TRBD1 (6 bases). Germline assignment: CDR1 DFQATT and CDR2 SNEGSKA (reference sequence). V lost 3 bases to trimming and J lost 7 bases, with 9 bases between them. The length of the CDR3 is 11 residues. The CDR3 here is CSARGGAGYTF. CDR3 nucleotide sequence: TGCAGTGCTAGGGGGGGGGCTGGCTACACCTTC.

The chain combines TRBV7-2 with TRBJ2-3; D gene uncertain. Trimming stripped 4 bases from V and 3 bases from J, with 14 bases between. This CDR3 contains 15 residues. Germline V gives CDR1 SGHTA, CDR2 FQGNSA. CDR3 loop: CASSSRAGSTDTQYF. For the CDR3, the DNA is TGTGCCAGCAGCTCCCGTGCCGGTTCGACAGATACGCAGTATTTT.

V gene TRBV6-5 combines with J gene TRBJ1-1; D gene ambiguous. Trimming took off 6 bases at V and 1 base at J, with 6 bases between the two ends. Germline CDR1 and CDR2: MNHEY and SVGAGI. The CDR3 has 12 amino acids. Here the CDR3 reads CASREGNTEAFF. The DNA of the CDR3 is TGTGCCAGCAGAGAGGGGAACACTGAAGCTTTCTTT.

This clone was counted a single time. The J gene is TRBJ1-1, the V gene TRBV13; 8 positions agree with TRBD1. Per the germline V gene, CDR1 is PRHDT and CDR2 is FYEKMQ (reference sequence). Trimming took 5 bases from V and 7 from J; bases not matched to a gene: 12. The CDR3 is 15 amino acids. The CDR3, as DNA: TGTGCCAGCAGCCTACGCCTGGACAGGGATAATGAAGCTTTCTTT. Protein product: CASSLRLDRDNEAFF.

Here the CDR3 reads CASSAGQPNTEAFF. The CDR3 DNA reads as TGTGCCAGCAGCGCCGGACAGCCGAACACTGAAGCTTTCTTT. V is TRBV5-4 and J is TRBJ1-1; D is possibly TRBD1 (6 bases). Germline CDR1 SGHNT, CDR2 YYREEE (reference sequence). V lost 4 bases and J lost 1, with 11 bases in between. The CDR3 runs 14 residues.

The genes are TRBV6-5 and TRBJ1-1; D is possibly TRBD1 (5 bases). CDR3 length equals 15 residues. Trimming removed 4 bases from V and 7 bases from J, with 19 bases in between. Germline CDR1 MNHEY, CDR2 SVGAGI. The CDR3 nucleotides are TGTGCCAGCAGTTCCTTGGACACCACCTCAGTTGAAGCTTTCTTT. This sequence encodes CASSSLDTTSVEAFF.

The CDR3 reads CASKAHTEAFF. In DNA form, the CDR3 reads TGCGCCAGCAAGGCCCACACTGAAGCTTTCTTT. This chain connects TRBV10-2 to TRBJ1-1, with unresolved D. The CDR3 covers 11 residues. V was clipped by 7 bases and J by 3 bases, with 6 bases between them. CDR1 WSHSY and CDR2 SAAADI come from the germline V gene.

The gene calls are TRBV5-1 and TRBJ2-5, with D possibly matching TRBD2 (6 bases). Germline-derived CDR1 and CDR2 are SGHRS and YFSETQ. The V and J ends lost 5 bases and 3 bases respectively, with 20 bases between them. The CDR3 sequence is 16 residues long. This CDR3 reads CASSLSRDFIKETQYF. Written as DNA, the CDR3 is TGCGCCAGCAGTCTATCCCGGGACTTTATAAAAGAGACCCAGTACTTC.

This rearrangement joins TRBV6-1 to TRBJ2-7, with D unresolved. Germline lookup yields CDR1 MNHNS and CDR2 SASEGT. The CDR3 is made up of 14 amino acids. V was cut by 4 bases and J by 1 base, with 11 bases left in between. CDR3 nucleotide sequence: TGTGCCAGCAGTGCCTTGGGCAGATCCTACGAGCAGTACTTC. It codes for CASSALGRSYEQYF.

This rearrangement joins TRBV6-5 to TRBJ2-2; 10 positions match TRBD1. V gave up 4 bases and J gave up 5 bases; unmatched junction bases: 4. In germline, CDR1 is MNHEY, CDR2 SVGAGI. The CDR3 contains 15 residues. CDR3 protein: CASSLGQGVTGELFF. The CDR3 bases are TGTGCCAGCAGTTTAGGACAGGGGGTTACCGGGGAGCTGTTTTTT.

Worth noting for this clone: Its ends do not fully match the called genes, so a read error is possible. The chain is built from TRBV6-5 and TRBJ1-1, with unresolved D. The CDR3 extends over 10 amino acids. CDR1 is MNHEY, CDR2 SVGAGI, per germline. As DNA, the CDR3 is TGTGCCAACCCCGGGCCTGAGGCTTTCTTT. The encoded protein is CANPGPEAFF.